Following are 15 T cell receptor beta chains from one sample sequenced in a study of prognosis after radiotherapy for stage I lung cancer (dated by TCRdb to the early 2020s). Sequencing took place on an Illumina HiSeq 3000. Two rounds of multiplex PCR were performed to amplify the TCR beta CDR3 region from genomic DNA. The first PCR round used primers specific to each TRBV and TRBJ gene, and the primer sequences were filed in Chinese patent CN105087789A. TCRdb reanalyzed the raw reads on its own, using fastp at Q25 for trimming and MiXCR for clone calling, and kept in-frame beta chains. All rows with the same CDR3 protein become a single entry with the most common DNA and genes. The sample yields approximately 41,000 distinct CDR3 sequences; around a quarter were counted once. Together, the top ten hold less than 30% of the sample. The sequencing here drew on PBMCs, taken before or after stereotactic body radiation therapy (not recorded which). The receptors stem from a donor over 45 with non-small cell lung cancer.

As for this clonotype: The likely explanation is a read error, given a far larger clone one base away. This rearrangement joins TRBV7-8 to TRBJ1-2; D gene unclear. CDR3 length: 16 amino acids. The ends were cut back, 5 bases at V and 0 bases at J, with 16 bases in the middle. CDR1 and CDR2 (germline): SGHVS, FQNEAQ. The CDR3 reads CASSHMRELSNYGYTF. The CDR3 DNA is TGTGCCAGCAGCCACATGAGGGAACTATCTAACTATGGCTACACCTTC. Combining the CDR3 with reference TRBV7-8 and TRBJ1-2 gives the whole variable domain GAGVSQSPRYKVAKRGQDVALRCDPISGHVSLFWYQQALGQGPEFLTYFQNEAQLDKSGLPSDRFFAERPEGSVSTLKIQRTQQEDSAVYLCASSHMRELSNYGYTFGSGTRLTVV.

This clonotype was seen at least ten times. The chain has TRBV5-1 and TRBJ2-3; D ambiguous. V was shortened by 4 bases and J by 1 base, with 19 bases between the two germline ends. The CDR3 is 17 amino acids. The germline CDR1 and CDR2 sequences are SGHRS and YFSETQ. The CDR3 region has the DNA TGCGCCAGCAGCCCTGTAACCTTAATGACGGGCACAGATACGCAGTATTTT. Protein product: CASSPVTLMTGTDTQYF.

The sample holds many counts of this clonotype. V is TRBV7-9 and J is TRBJ2-7, with unresolved D. Per the germline V gene, CDR1 is SEHNR and CDR2 is FQNEAQ (reference sequence). The CDR3 loop spans 14 amino acids. With 2 bases removed from V and 2 bases from J, the gap between germline ends came to 10 bases. The CDR3 DNA reads as TGTGCCAGCAGCTTAAGGGAAGACCCCTACGAGCAGTACTTC. Protein: CASSLREDPYEQYF.

This clonotype was found many times. This chain links TRBV2 with TRBJ2-7; 7 bases fit TRBD2. Trimming at V came to 3 bases and at J to 4 bases, leaving 9 bases not matched to a gene. The germline V gene encodes CDR1 SNHLY and CDR2 FYNNEI. The CDR3 sequence is 15 residues long. The CDR3 loop is CASSDGGISLYEQYF. In DNA form, the CDR3 reads TGTGCCAGCAGTGACGGGGGGATATCTCTTTACGAGCAGTACTTC.

This clonotype was seen at least ten times. The chain combines TRBV27 with TRBJ2-1; TRBD1 or TRBD2 may be the D gene (6 bases each). Trimming took off 4 bases at V and 5 bases at J, with 9 bases between the two ends. This CDR3 spans 13 amino acids. Germline V gives CDR1 MNHEY, CDR2 SMNVEV (reference sequence). DNA of the CDR3: TGTGCCAGCAGTTGGGGGGCGGACAATGAGCAGTTCTTC. This encodes CASSWGADNEQFF.

This clonotype was seen at least ten times. This rearrangement joins TRBV20-1 to TRBJ2-5; unclear D gene. The length of the CDR3 is 13 residues. The ends were cut back, 3 bases at V and 2 bases at J, with 10 bases in the middle. Germline V gene lookup returns CDR1 DFQATT and CDR2 SNEGSKA (reference sequence). The CDR3 nucleotides are TGCAGTGCTAGGCGGAACGAACAAGAGACCCAGTACTTC. Amino acid sequence: CSARRNEQETQYF.

At least ten counts were recorded for this clonotype. V and J are TRBV6-1 and TRBJ1-5, with TRBD1 identical over 9 bases. There are 15 residues in the CDR3. CDR1 and CDR2 (germline): MNHNS, SASEGT. V trimming: 6 bases; J trimming: 5 bases; junction bases outside the gene matches: 8. The CDR3 reads CASRADRGEYQPQHF. The CDR3 DNA reads as TGTGCCAGCAGAGCGGACAGGGGAGAGTATCAGCCCCAGCATTTT.

This clonotype has more than one count but fewer than ten. This clone may be a read error of a much larger clone one base away. This rearrangement joins TRBV7-2 to TRBJ1-2, with D uncertain. Deletions cut 5 bases from V and 8 bases from J, with 12 bases between. This CDR3 has 12 residues. Germline V CDR1 and CDR2: SGHTA, FQGNSA. Here the CDR3 reads CASSPPATGYTF. The CDR3 DNA sequence: TGTGCCAGCAGCCCACCGGCGACCGGCTACACCTTC.

As to this clonotype: A read error may explain this, as a much larger clone is one base away. The chain employs TRBV5-1 and TRBJ2-2; TRBD2 matches at 14 bases. The CDR3 spans 17 residues. Germline loops: CDR1 SGHRS, CDR2 YFSETQ. The CDR3: CASSQAPGLAGAGEPFF. CDR3 in DNA: TGCGCCAGCAGCCAGGCCCCGGGACTAGCGGGAGCCGGGGAGCCGTTTTTT.

This clonotype occurred many times. The rearrangement joins TRBV20-1 to TRBJ2-7; TRBD1 or TRBD2 may be the D gene (5 bases each). The V gene's germline CDR1 is DFQATT and CDR2 SNEGSKA (reference sequence). The CDR3 has 12 amino acids. V lost 5 bases and J 2 bases, leaving 10 bases between the germline ends. In nucleotides, the CDR3 is TGCAGTGCTTCCGGGGCCACCTACGAGCAGTACTTC. Its translation is CSASGATYEQYF.

This clonotype was observed many times. The chain has TRBV5-4 and TRBJ2-1; no clear D gene. The CDR3 is made up of 13 amino acids. Germline values: CDR1 SGHNT, CDR2 YYREEE (reference sequence). Trimming removed 4 bases at V and 10 bases at J, with 15 bases between. Here the CDR3 reads CASSRTSNTEQFF. DNA for the CDR3: TGTGCCAGCAGCCGGACCTCGAACACGGAGCAGTTCTTC.

This clonotype was seen repeatedly, ten times or more. V and J are TRBV7-9 and TRBJ1-4; no firm D call. The germline V gene has CDR1 SEHNR and CDR2 FQNEAQ (reference sequence). The CDR3 extends over 12 amino acids. Trimming shortened V by 2 bases and J by 12 bases, and 10 bases separated the two germline ends. The CDR3 DNA is TGTGCCAGCAGCTTACCCCTTGAGGAACTGTTTTTT. It translates to CASSLPLEELFF.

This chain connects TRBV6-1 to TRBJ2-1; 8 positions match TRBD2. This CDR3 has 13 amino acids. After removal of 6 bases from V and 4 bases from J, the junction contained 2 bases not matched to a gene. In germline, CDR1 is MNHNS, CDR2 SASEGT. CDR3 protein: CASSRGGYNEQFF. The DNA for the CDR3 is TGTGCCAGCAGCCGGGGGGGGTACAATGAGCAGTTCTTC.

This clonotype was counted only a few times. One base separates it from a far larger clone, so it is likely a read error. The chain recombines TRBV6-2 or TRBV6-3 with TRBJ1-2, with D unresolved. Germline CDR1 reads MNHEY; CDR2 reads SVGEGT. CDR3 length equals 13 residues. Trimming pared 4 bases from V and 7 bases from J, leaving 13 bases between. CDR3 protein: CASSSGWTGGYTF. The CDR3, as DNA: TGTGCCAGCAGTTCCGGGTGGACGGGTGGCTACACCTTC.

In the case of this clonotype: One base away lies a much larger clone, so this may be a sequencing read error. Here the CDR3 DNA reads TGTGCCAGGACACACCCTTGGGGGGAGGCGGGTCAGCCCCAGCATTTT. It codes for CARTHPWGEAGQPQHF. The genes are TRBV6-1 and TRBJ1-5, with D maybe TRBD1 (5 bases). With 9 bases removed from V and 6 bases from J, the gap between germline ends came to 24 bases. The CDR3 spans 16 residues. Per germline, CDR1 MNHNS and CDR2 SASEGT.